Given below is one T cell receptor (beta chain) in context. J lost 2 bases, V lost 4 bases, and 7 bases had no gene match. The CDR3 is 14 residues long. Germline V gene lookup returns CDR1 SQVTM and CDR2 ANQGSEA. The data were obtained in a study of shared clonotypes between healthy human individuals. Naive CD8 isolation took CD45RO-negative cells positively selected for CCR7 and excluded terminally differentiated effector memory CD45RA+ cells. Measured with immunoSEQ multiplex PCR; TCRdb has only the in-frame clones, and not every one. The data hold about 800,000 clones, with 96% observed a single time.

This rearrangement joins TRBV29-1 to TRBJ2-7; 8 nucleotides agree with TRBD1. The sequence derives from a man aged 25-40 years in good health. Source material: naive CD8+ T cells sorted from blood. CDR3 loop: CSVGSRDRTYEQYF. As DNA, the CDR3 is TGCAGCGTTGGATCGCGGGACAGGACCTACGAGCAGTACTTC.